This is a list of T cell receptor beta chains from one sample in a study of T-cell reconstitution after alpha-beta-depleted transplantation in children. TCRdb reprocessed the PCR reads with MiXCR, giving one entry per CDR3 protein. The sample records 500,000 or so distinct CDR3 sequences, less than 35% being singletons. The sample consisted of PBMCs from the stem cell graft donor, taken from the stem cell graft. These TCRs come from a human donor who donated a stem cell graft to a child with aplastic anemia. The CDR3 runs from the conserved cysteine through the conserved F or W. A D gene is named only where the DNA matches it firmly. Not every row has a clone size; where given, it reads once, few, many or a size class.

>NA|TRBJ1-2|TRBV14|NA
CASSQATRVYTF
TGTGCCAGCAGCCAAGCGACCAGGGTCTACACCTTC
>few|TRBJ1-5|TRBV7-2|TRBD1
CASRKTGGMNGNQPQHF
TGTGCCAGCAGGAAGACAGGGGGCATGAATGGCAATCAGCCCCAGCATTTT
>NA|TRBJ2-4|TRBV9|TRBD2
CASSDLAGAKNIQYF
TGTGCCAGCAGCGACCTAGCGGGAGCCAAAAACATTCAGTACTTC
>few|TRBJ2-1|TRBV28|NA
CASNIGSYNEQFF
TGTGCCAGCAACATTGGGTCCTACAATGAGCAGTTCTTC
>few|TRBJ1-1|TRBV29-1|NA
CSVEGRLGATEAFF
TGCAGCGTTGAAGGACGGCTCGGGGCCACTGAAGCTTTCTTT
>NA|TRBJ1-1|TRBV20-1|NA
CSARDRGGLTEAFF
TGCAGTGCTAGAGATCGCGGGGGCCTCACTGAAGCTTTCTTT
>NA|TRBJ2-1|TRBV12-3/TRBV12-4|NA
CASSFLGRAAGYEQFF
TGTGCCAGCAGTTTTTTGGGACGAGCGGCCGGGTATGAGCAGTTCTTC
>many|TRBJ1-1|TRBV20-1|NA
CSLGLLVNTEAFF
TGCAGCTTGGGGTTATTAGTTAACACTGAAGCTTTCTTT
>few|TRBJ2-7|TRBV6-2/TRBV6-3|TRBD1
CASSYTGQYEQYF
TGTGCCAGCAGTTACACGGGACAGTACGAGCAGTACTTC
>few|TRBJ2-7|TRBV6-2/TRBV6-3|TRBD2
CASSRLAVSSYEQYF
TGTGCCAGCAGTAGACTAGCGGTGAGCTCCTACGAGCAGTACTTC
>once|TRBJ2-1|TRBV15|TRBD2
CATSRVRFGGSLNEQFF
TGTGCCACCAGCAGAGTTAGGTTCGGCGGGAGTCTGAATGAGCAGTTCTTC
>NA|TRBJ2-7|TRBV20-1|NA
CSARDDNAYEQYF
TGCAGTGCTAGAGATGATAACGCTTACGAGCAGTACTTC
>few|TRBJ2-2|TRBV12-3/TRBV12-4|NA
CASRGLASTPNTGELFF
TGTGCCAGTCGCGGGCTAGCGTCGACCCCGAACACCGGGGAGCTGTTTTTT
>NA|TRBJ1-1|TRBV29-1|TRBD1
CSVLPQGGWTEAFF
TGCAGCGTTCTCCCCCAGGGGGGTTGGACTGAAGCTTTCTTT